The source of this T cell receptor beta chain is a study of graft-versus-host responses after intestinal transplantation. Whole-study context: All recipients were given anti-thymocyte globulin induction, and tacrolimus and steroids were then administered for 2 to 4 years. Findings of the study overall: The marrow of recipients harbored GvH clones, and ileum or blood showed some of them first.

The CDR3 extends over 12 amino acids. Deletions cut 2 bases from V and 7 bases from J, with 8 bases between. In germline, CDR1 is SEHNR, CDR2 FQNEAQ (reference sequence). Sequenced by immunoSEQ multiplex PCR; TCRdb stores in-frame clones only, minus some. The table records tens of thousands of clones, around 78% of them present only once. The count of this clone is one. The antigen is not known. The sample in question was PBMCs, obtained 28 days after intestinal transplant. The source of this sequence is a human patient who received an intestinal transplant, so some T cells may come from the graft donor. V is TRBV7-9 and J is TRBJ1-2, with D hard to call. In DNA form, the CDR3 reads TGTGCCAGCAGCTTATCCGGGGTTGGCTACACCTTC. It codes for CASSLSGVGYTF.